The clone carrying this TCR beta chain was detected a few times. The sample belongs to a study of blood T cells in healthy people across ages. The CDR3 spans 16 residues. The V and J ends lost 4 bases and 7 bases respectively, with 20 bases between them. Germline CDR1 and CDR2: SEHNR and FQNEAQ (reference sequence). The authors ran a second PCR of 7 to 11 cycles using a sample-barcoded 5' primer and a J-beta primer mix. TCRdb used MiXCR to reprocess the 5' RACE reads, holding one entry per CDR3 protein. The table includes some 800,000 distinct CDR3 sequences, around a quarter detected once. These data are also associated with another study on T cells of mothers and their children. That report notes: Slightly, though not significantly, more overlap was seen in related than in unrelated mother-child pairs.

Sequenced: blood. The clonotype was recovered from a boy aged 5 to 17 in good health. The rearrangement joins TRBV7-9 to TRBJ2-4, with D possibly TRBD2 on 6 matching bases. Written as DNA, the CDR3 is TGTGCCAGCAGCTCCTTGGACATCTCCGGAGGGAACATTCAGTACTTC. Translating gives CASSSLDISGGNIQYF.